These 28 T cell receptor beta chains were sequenced from one sample in a study of naive and memory T cell subsets (dated by TCRdb to the late 2010s). This specimen's treatment or condition label, per the study, means: skin biopsy from PPD injection site in Mantoux-positive individual. The study reported a robust and sensitive protocol to amplify, sequence and analyze TCRs, based on 3' ligation of a UMI-containing oligonucleotide to TCR cDNA. Libraries were prepared through UMI-ligation and nested PCR. Sequencing was performed on an Illumina MiSeq. The ligated cDNA was amplified by four rounds of PCR, in which nested alpha and beta constant region primers were used together with the SP2 primer. The public reads were run again by TCRdb, first through fastp at Q25 and then through MiXCR, and only productive beta chains were kept. Records with the same CDR3 protein are collapsed into one entry carrying the most frequent genes and DNA. The sample yields approximately 21,000 distinct CDR3 sequences; approximately 5.7% were counted once. In total, the top ten clones hold 6% to 8% of the sample.

The source material was skin, sampled from a tuberculin skin test site. The receptors derive from an adult in good health.

By sample fraction, this clonotype is medium-sized. The chain couples TRBV28 to TRBJ1-3; D remains unclear. The CDR3 extends over 16 amino acids. Germline-derived CDR1 and CDR2 are MDHEN and SYDVKM. The germline V and J ends were trimmed by 7 bases and 0 bases, with 16 bases remaining between them. CDR3 sequence (DNA): TGTGCCAGCACCTCCCATCTCCTAAGCTCTGGAAACACCATATATTTT. Protein product: CASTSHLLSSGNTIYF. The variable domain in full, completed from reference TRBV28 and TRBJ1-3, reads DVKVTQSSRYLVKRTGEKVFLECVQDMDHENMFWYRQDPGLGLRLIYFSYDVKMKEKGDIPEGYSVSREKKERFSLILESASTNQTSMYLCASTSHLLSSGNTIYFGEGSWLTVV.

About this clonotype: The junction and the germline gene differ at one end; a read error may be behind it. Written as DNA, the CDR3 is TGTGGCAGCAGCAGCCGGGACCGGGGTAACACCGGGGAGCTGTTTTTT. Translating gives CGSSSRDRGNTGELFF. The chain combines TRBV7-9 with TRBJ2-2; D is perhaps TRBD1 or TRBD2 (5 bases each). The CDR3 sequence is 16 residues long. Germline V gives CDR1 SEHNR, CDR2 FQNEAQ (reference sequence).

This clonotype showed up many times. The J gene is TRBJ1-1, the V gene TRBV29-1; D gene uncertain. V lost 4 bases and J lost 0, with 9 bases in between. This CDR3 comprises 13 residues. The germline gives CDR1 SQVTM, CDR2 ANQGSEA. CDR3 residues: CSVAQAVNTEAFF. CDR3 nucleotides: TGCAGCGTTGCCCAGGCGGTGAACACTGAAGCTTTCTTT. The full variable domain, rest sourced from reference TRBV29-1 and TRBJ1-1, is SAVISQKPSRDICQRGTSLTIQCQVDSQVTMMFWYRQQPGQSLTLIATANQGSEATYESGFVIDKFPISRPNLTFSTLTVSNMSPEDSSIYLCSVAQAVNTEAFFGQGTRLTVV.

This clonotype was seen a handful of times. V and J are TRBV7-8 and TRBJ2-3; D uncertain. Per the germline V gene, CDR1 is SGHVS and CDR2 is FQNEAQ. Trimming shortened V by 3 bases and J by 4 bases, and 11 bases separated the two germline ends. The CDR3 loop spans 14 amino acids. As DNA, the CDR3 is TGTGCCAGCAGCTTTTCCCGTGGGGCAGATACGCAGTATTTT. It specifies CASSFSRGADTQYF.

The V gene is TRBV6-6, the J gene TRBJ1-2; D unresolved. V gave up 9 bases and J gave up 0 bases, with 14 bases separating them. This CDR3 has 14 residues. CDR1 is MNHNY, CDR2 SVGAGI, per germline (reference sequence). The CDR3 spells CARSRGGSNYGYTF. In nucleotides, the CDR3 is TGTGCCAGGAGTCGAGGAGGGTCTAACTATGGCTACACCTTC.

This clonotype was detected many times. CDR3 DNA sequence: TGCAGTGCTAAACTTAGCGGCTCCTACAATGAGCAGTTCTTC. Protein sequence: CSAKLSGSYNEQFF. V and J are TRBV20-1 and TRBJ2-1, with TRBD2 as a possible D gene (6 bases). This CDR3 contains 14 residues. V gave up 4 bases and J gave up 0 bases, with 10 bases separating them. Germline V gene sequence: CDR1 DFQATT, CDR2 SNEGSKA (reference sequence).

This clonotype was recorded at least ten times. The chain carries TRBV3-1 and TRBJ2-1, with D perhaps TRBD2 (6 bases). Germline V gene sequence: CDR1 LGHDT, CDR2 YNNKEL (reference sequence). The CDR3 extends over 12 amino acids. Trimming left V 4 bases short and J 9 bases short, with 10 bases between. This chain's CDR3 is CASSPAGGEQFF. The CDR3 bases are TGTGCCAGCAGCCCCGCCGGGGGTGAGCAGTTCTTC.

This clonotype showed up many times. The V and J genes are TRBV15 and TRBJ2-5; tentative D call: TRBD2 (5 bases). The germline V gene encodes CDR1 LNHNV and CDR2 YYDKDF (reference sequence). V gave up 1 base and J gave up 7 bases, with 13 bases separating them. The CDR3 covers 14 residues. Here the CDR3 reads CATSRGGSTGTQYF. Written as DNA, the CDR3 is TGTGCCACCAGCAGAGGCGGGTCCACGGGGACCCAGTACTTC.

In this sample, this clonotype turned up many times. The chain joins TRBV29-1 to TRBJ2-3, with 8 positions matching TRBD1. The germline CDR1 and CDR2 sequences are SQVTM and ANQGSEA. This CDR3 is built from 16 residues. Trimming at V came to 3 bases and at J to 1 base, leaving 9 bases not matched to a gene. The CDR3 DNA reads as TGCAGCGTTGAGACAGGGGCCCTCGGCGGCACAGATACGCAGTATTTT. Its protein product is CSVETGALGGTDTQYF.

This clonotype was seen ten or more times. This chain joins TRBV20-1 and TRBJ2-2; D is possibly TRBD2 (5 bases). The V end lost 1 base, the J end lost 8 bases, and 17 bases lay between the germline ends. CDR3 size: 15 residues. Germline CDR1 reads DFQATT; CDR2 reads SNEGSKA (reference sequence). The CDR3 protein is CSARVALASSGELFF. CDR3 in DNA: TGCAGTGCTAGAGTGGCCCTAGCAAGTTCGGGGGAGCTGTTTTTT.

This clonotype was seen ten or more times. The V and J genes are TRBV2 and TRBJ2-3; D is undetermined. Between the trimmed V and J ends, which lost 0 bases and 4 bases, there was a span of 5 bases. The germline gives CDR1 SNHLY, CDR2 FYNNEI. There are 13 residues in the CDR3. CDR3 residues: CASSEALSDTQYF. The CDR3 nucleotides read TGTGCCAGCAGTGAAGCGTTATCAGATACGCAGTATTTT.

The sample holds many counts of this clonotype. The V call is TRBV20-1, the J call TRBJ2-7; 7 nucleotides agree with TRBD2. Germline V lookup: CDR1 DFQATT, CDR2 SNEGSKA (reference sequence). There are 12 residues in the CDR3. Trimming removed 7 bases from V and 2 bases from J; junction bases left unmatched: 5. The CDR3 DNA reads as TGCAGTGGTGCAAGCGGGGCCTACGAGCAGTACTTC. Translation gives CSGASGAYEQYF.

This clonotype showed up many times. The genes are TRBV20-1 and TRBJ2-1; D remains unclear. Between the trimmed V and J ends, which lost 0 bases and 8 bases, there was a span of 17 bases. Germline CDR1 DFQATT, CDR2 SNEGSKA (reference sequence). This CDR3 is built from 15 residues. The CDR3 loop reads CSARDSAQVLYEQFF. The CDR3 DNA follows: TGCAGTGCTAGAGATTCGGCCCAGGTATTGTATGAGCAGTTCTTC.

This clonotype was counted ten times or more. The chain is built from TRBV6-6 and TRBJ1-6, with D uncertain. Germline loops: CDR1 MNHNY, CDR2 SVGAGI (reference sequence). Between the trimmed V and J ends, which lost 2 bases and 9 bases, there was a span of 5 bases. The CDR3 has 12 amino acids. CDR3 coding DNA: TGTGCCAGCAGTTACGAGATTTCACCCCTCCACTTT. It specifies CASSYEISPLHF.

Relative to its sample, this clonotype is medium-sized. The chain recombines TRBV4-3 with TRBJ2-7; 11 bases line up with TRBD2. CDR1 and CDR2 (germline): LGHNA, YSLEER. Trimming took 2 bases from V and 3 from J; bases not matched to a gene: 3. The CDR3 length is 15 residues. CDR3 sequence reads: CASSQHTSGSYEQYF. The CDR3, as DNA: TGCGCCAGCAGCCAACATACTAGCGGGAGCTACGAGCAGTACTTC.

The chain employs TRBV3-1 and TRBJ2-7; the match to TRBD2 covers 11 bases. CDR3 length equals 15 residues. V lost 1 base and J lost 9; bases outside the gene matches: 8. Per the germline V gene, CDR1 is LGHDT and CDR2 is YNNKEL (reference sequence). The CDR3 reads CASSQVQLAGDRQYF. The DNA of the CDR3 is TGTGCCAGCAGCCAAGTACAACTAGCGGGGGACCGGCAGTACTTC.

This clonotype was observed many times. The chain carries TRBV7-9 and TRBJ1-1, with no clear D. The CDR3 consists of 14 residues. The V gene's germline CDR1 is SEHNR and CDR2 FQNEAQ (reference sequence). V gave up 2 bases and J gave up 4 bases, with 11 bases separating them. The CDR3 reads CASSLSVGLTEAFF. In DNA, the CDR3 is TGTGCCAGCAGCTTATCGGTGGGCCTCACTGAAGCTTTCTTT.

J is TRBJ1-2 and V is TRBV20-1; possibly TRBD1 for D (5 bases). The germline V gene encodes CDR1 DFQATT and CDR2 SNEGSKA (reference sequence). Trimming left V 0 bases short and J 6 bases short, with 14 bases between. This CDR3 contains 14 residues. CDR3 in amino acids: CSARDQRGVDGYTF. The CDR3 coding sequence is TGCAGTGCTAGAGATCAACGGGGGGTGGATGGCTACACCTTC.

This clonotype was found many times. The chain uses TRBV2 and TRBJ1-3, with D perhaps TRBD1 (6 bases). V was cut by 7 bases and J by 2 bases, with 15 bases left in between. Germline V CDR1 and CDR2: SNHLY, FYNNEI. This CDR3 is 15 amino acids long. The CDR3 protein is CASTEKGVPGNTIYF. The CDR3 DNA reads as TGTGCCAGCACCGAGAAGGGGGTCCCTGGAAACACCATATATTTT. The complete variable domain, with remaining parts taken from reference TRBV2 and TRBJ1-3, reads EPEVTQTPSHQVTQMGQEVILRCVPISNHLYFYWYRQILGQKVEFLVSFYNNEISEKSEIFDDQFSVERPDGSNFTLKIRSTKLEDSAMYFCASTEKGVPGNTIYFGEGSWLTVV.

The chain uses TRBV19 and TRBJ1-1, with D possibly matching TRBD1 (5 bases). Trimming cost V 4 bases and J 3 bases, with 15 bases left between them. Per germline, CDR1 LNHDA and CDR2 SQIVND (reference sequence). The CDR3 runs to 15 residues. The chain's CDR3 is CASSRGTMGDTEAFF. The CDR3 nucleotides read TGTGCCAGTAGTAGGGGGACGATGGGGGACACTGAAGCTTTCTTT.

The chain recombines TRBV24-1 with TRBJ1-1; D is possibly TRBD1 (5 bases). CDR1 KGHDR and CDR2 SFDVKD come from the germline V gene. Trimming took off 7 bases at V and 1 base at J, with 9 bases between the two ends. This CDR3 is built from 13 residues. The CDR3 loop reads CATSLTGNTEAFF. The CDR3 DNA reads as TGTGCCACCAGCCTTACAGGGAACACTGAAGCTTTCTTT.

This clonotype has at least ten counts. This chain links TRBV18 with TRBJ1-1, with D hard to call. The CDR3 is 12 amino acids. V shed 3 bases and J shed 4 bases, with 6 bases lying between them. CDR1 is KGHSH, CDR2 LQKENI, per germline. CDR3 amino acids: CASSPRSTEAFF. CDR3 sequence (DNA): TGTGCCAGCTCACCGAGGAGCACTGAAGCTTTCTTT.

V is TRBV6-2 or TRBV6-3 and J is TRBJ1-1; unclear D gene. Between the trimmed V and J ends, which lost 2 bases and 2 bases, there was a span of 9 bases. The CDR3 length is 14 residues. Germline loops: CDR1 MNHEY, CDR2 SVGEGT. The CDR3 loop is CASSYQAGNTEAFF. CDR3 coding DNA: TGTGCCAGCAGTTACCAGGCAGGTAACACTGAAGCTTTCTTT.

The rearrangement joins TRBV7-3 to TRBJ2-3; a possible D gene is TRBD2 (6 bases). Germline-derived CDR1 and CDR2 are SGHTA and FQGTGA. The CDR3 runs 14 residues. The V gene lost 8 bases and the J gene lost 2 bases, with 14 bases spanning the gap. CDR3 coding DNA: TGTGCCAGCTTGGAGGGAGAGAACACAGATACGCAGTATTTT. Translation: CASLEGENTDTQYF.

This clonotype was found many times. In nucleotides, the CDR3 is TGTGCCAGCAGTTACGCTAGCGGACCGATCTACGAGCAGTACTTC. It is translated as CASSYASGPIYEQYF. The chain recombines TRBV27 with TRBJ2-7, with 7 bases matching TRBD2. With 4 bases clipped from V and 3 bases from J, the junction kept 9 bases outside the gene matches. CDR3 length: 15 amino acids. Germline V CDR1 and CDR2: MNHEY, SMNVEV (reference sequence).

In this sample, this clonotype turned up a few times. The CDR3 DNA is TGTGCCAGTAAGGCGGGGGTAGGAACTGAAGCTTTCTTT. Translated, it gives CASKAGVGTEAFF. The chain joins TRBV2 to TRBJ1-1, with TRBD1 as a possible D gene (5 bases). Germline V gene data show CDR1 as SNHLY and CDR2 as FYNNEI. The CDR3 consists of 13 residues. V gave up 9 bases and J gave up 5 bases, with 16 bases separating them.

This chain links TRBV7-6 with TRBJ2-7, with a possible D match to TRBD1 (5 bases). This CDR3 comprises 13 residues. Trimming pared 1 base from V and 4 bases from J, leaving 8 bases between. Germline V gene data show CDR1 as SGHVS and CDR2 as FNYEAQ. CDR3 amino acids: CASSLERQYEQYF. In nucleotides, the CDR3 is TGTGCCAGCAGCTTAGAAAGACAGTACGAGCAGTACTTC.

This clonotype was observed a few times. This chain links TRBV7-9 with TRBJ1-2; D possibly corresponds to TRBD1 (5 bases). The length of the CDR3 is 16 residues. Germline CDR1 reads SEHNR; CDR2 reads FQNEAQ (reference sequence). Trimming took 1 base from V and 7 from J, leaving 19 bases between them. The CDR3, as DNA: TGTGCCAGCAGCTTAGTACGAGGCAGGGCCCTTCGTGGCTACACCTTC. Protein: CASSLVRGRALRGYTF.